These 7 T cell receptor beta chains were all obtained from the same sample, sequenced in a study of regulatory T cells in long-lasting Graves disease. iRepertoire HTBI primers and Arm-PCR of CDR3 regions built TCR beta libraries. TCRdb reprocessed the multiplex PCR reads via MiXCR and lists one record per CDR3 protein. The sample shows some 500,000 distinct CDR3 sequences, 15% to 20% of them seen only once. Noted time point: newly diagnosed GD, antithyroid drugs for less than 3 months. Generation of the TCR library employed RNA extracted from PBMCs. These data also formed part of another study, on T cells in Graves' hyperthyroidism and ophthalmopathy.

The sequences come from peripheral blood mononuclear cells (PBMCs), collected at new diagnosis, from a patient treated with antithyroid drugs. The source is a woman aged 40-65 years with Graves disease.

Comment on this clonotype: A much larger clone differs by one base, so this may be a read error. The V gene is TRBV12-3 or TRBV12-4, the J gene TRBJ2-5; D uncertain. The CDR3 is 14 amino acids. The DNA for the CDR3 is TGTGCCAGCAGTCTCCATCAGGTCCAAGAGACCCAGCACTTC. Amino acids: CASSLHQVQETQHF.

This clonotype was observed many times. J is TRBJ2-3 and V is TRBV7-8; D is unresolved. This CDR3 has 13 amino acids. Trimming shortened V by 1 base and J by 3 bases, and 5 bases separated the two germline ends. CDR1 and CDR2 from the germline V gene are SGHVS and FQNEAQ. The CDR3 spells CASSLDWTDTQYF. The CDR3 DNA reads as TGTGCCAGCAGCTTAGATTGGACAGATACGCAGTATTTT.

Of note for this clonotype: A much larger clonotype is one base distant, so this may be a read error. V is TRBV2 and J is TRBJ2-2; a weak D match, TRBD1 (6 bases). CDR1 is SNHLY and CDR2 is FYNNEI in the germline V gene. Trimming removed 11 bases at V and 4 bases at J, with 14 bases between. CDR3 length: 13 amino acids. This CDR3 reads CAGTPGVTGELFF. The CDR3 nucleotides are TGTGCCGGCACCCCAGGGGTCACCGGGGAGCTGTTTTTT.

As to this clonotype: A read error may produce the germline difference seen at one junction end. The genes are TRBV5-4 and TRBJ2-2; perhaps D is TRBD1 or TRBD2 (5 bases each). This CDR3 contains 13 residues. Germline V lookup: CDR1 SGHNT, CDR2 YYREEE (reference sequence). The CDR3 DNA reads as TGTGCCAGCAGCCCAGGGCGGCCCGGGGAGCCGTTTTTT. Encoded protein: CASSPGRPGEPFF.

The sample holds many counts of this clonotype. This sequence joins TRBV5-1 and TRBJ2-3, with D possibly being TRBD1 or TRBD2 (6 bases each). The CDR3 is 15 residues long. Germline V CDR1 and CDR2: SGHRS, YFSETQ. The V and J ends lost 0 bases and 2 bases respectively, with 10 bases between them. For the CDR3, the DNA is TGCGCCAGCAGCTTGGGGGGGGCGTACACAGATACGCAGTATTTT. It encodes CASSLGGAYTDTQYF. Filled out from reference TRBV5-1 and TRBJ2-3, the complete variable domain reads KAGVTQTPRYLIKTRGQQVTLSCSPISGHRSVSWYQQTPGQGLQFLFEYFSETQRNKGNFPGRFSGRQFSNSRSEMNVSTLELGDSALYLCASSLGGAYTDTQYFGPGTRLTVL.

The chain combines TRBV19 with TRBJ1-1; 9 nucleotides agree with TRBD1. This CDR3 is 15 amino acids long. The V segment lost 5 bases and the J segment 1 base; nucleotides outside the gene matches: 5. Germline assignment: CDR1 LNHDA and CDR2 SQIVND (reference sequence). CDR3 sequence reads: CASSAYRGRNTEAFF. CDR3 DNA sequence: TGTGCCAGTAGTGCCTACAGGGGGCGGAACACTGAAGCTTTCTTT.

This clonotype appeared many times. The chain is built from TRBV6-5 and TRBJ1-5; perhaps TRBD1 as D (5 bases). The CDR3 has 14 residues. Germline CDR1 reads MNHEY; CDR2 reads SVGAGI. The V gene lost 4 bases and the J gene lost 1 base, with 8 bases spanning the gap. CDR3 nucleotides: TGTGCCAGCAGTTCGACAGTAAGCAATCAGCCCCAGCATTTT. It is translated as CASSSTVSNQPQHF.